Listed below are T cell receptor beta chains from one sample, sequenced in a study of T cell responses to AZD1222 COVID-19 vaccine. Method: immunoSEQ multiplex PCR; TCRdb's copy keeps in-frame clones and lacks some. The sample lists tens of thousands of clones; roughly nine tenths were seen once. Source: peripheral blood, taken 28 days after the second AZD1222 dose. Receptors originate from an adult who received the AZD1222 COVID-19 vaccine. Both conserved end residues are part of each CDR3. Fields, in order: CDR3 DNA, CDR3 protein, J gene, D gene, V gene, CDR3 length. A D gene is named only where the DNA matches it firmly.

CDR3 DNA: TGTGCCAGCAGCTTCATGGTCGCTACTAACACCGGGGAGCTGTTTTTT; CDR3 protein: CASSFMVATNTGELFF; J gene: TRBJ2-2; D gene: .; V gene: TRBV7-3; CDR3 length: 16
CDR3 DNA: TGTGCCAGCAGCCGGACAGGCGATTTTAATAGCAATCAGCCCCAGCATTTT; CDR3 protein: CASSRTGDFNSNQPQHF; J gene: TRBJ1-5; D gene: TRBD1; V gene: TRBV7-8; CDR3 length: 17
CDR3 DNA: TGTGCCAGCAGGGGGGGGACGGGGCGCAATCAGCCCCAGCATTTT; CDR3 protein: CASRGGTGRNQPQHF; J gene: TRBJ1-5; D gene: .; V gene: TRBV2; CDR3 length: 15
CDR3 DNA: TGTGCCAGTAGTATGGAGGGACAGGGTTATAATTCACCCCTCCACTTT; CDR3 protein: CASSMEGQGYNSPLHF; J gene: TRBJ1-6; D gene: TRBD1; V gene: TRBV19; CDR3 length: 16
CDR3 DNA: TGTGCCAGCAGCTTACTAGCGGGGGGGCCGGGCAATGAGCAGTTCTTC; CDR3 protein: CASSLLAGGPGNEQFF; J gene: TRBJ2-1; D gene: TRBD2; V gene: TRBV7-6; CDR3 length: 16
CDR3 DNA: TGTGCCAGCAGTCGAGACAGGGGGAATAATTCACCCCTCCACTTT; CDR3 protein: CASSRDRGNNSPLHF; J gene: TRBJ1-6; D gene: TRBD1; V gene: TRBV6-5; CDR3 length: 15
CDR3 DNA: TGTGCCAGTTCCGGGGGGATCATGAACACTGAAGCTTTCTTT; CDR3 protein: CASSGGIMNTEAFF; J gene: TRBJ1-1; D gene: .; V gene: TRBV6-5; CDR3 length: 14
CDR3 DNA: TGTGCCAGCAATACGGACAGCCCTAATAATTCACCCCTCCACTTT; CDR3 protein: CASNTDSPNNSPLHF; J gene: TRBJ1-6; D gene: .; V gene: TRBV6-5; CDR3 length: 15
CDR3 DNA: TGTGCCAGCAGCGTTGTTGGGGGCCCGTTCCGGAATTCACCCCTCCACTTT; CDR3 protein: CASSVVGGPFRNSPLHF; J gene: TRBJ1-6; D gene: .; V gene: TRBV3-1/TRBV3-2; CDR3 length: 17
CDR3 DNA: TGTGCCAGCGGCTTTCCCCACACTGAAGCTTTCTTT; CDR3 protein: CASGFPHTEAFF; J gene: TRBJ1-1; D gene: .; V gene: TRBV6-5; CDR3 length: 12
CDR3 DNA: TGTGCCTGGAGTGTACAAGGGGGCAGCGAGCAGTACTTC; CDR3 protein: CAWSVQGGSEQYF; J gene: TRBJ2-7; D gene: TRBD1; V gene: TRBV30; CDR3 length: 13
CDR3 DNA: TGCAGCGTACGGATGAGCCCGACTAATGAAAAACTGTTTTTT; CDR3 protein: CSVRMSPTNEKLFF; J gene: TRBJ1-4; D gene: .; V gene: TRBV29-1; CDR3 length: 14
CDR3 DNA: TGTGCCAGCAGTATGGCAGGGAAGAACACTGAAGCTTTCTTT; CDR3 protein: CASSMAGKNTEAFF; J gene: TRBJ1-1; D gene: .; V gene: TRBV28; CDR3 length: 14
CDR3 DNA: TGTGCCAGTAGTATAGATAGCGGAAGCTCCTACAATGAGCAGTTCTTC; CDR3 protein: CASSIDSGSSYNEQFF; J gene: TRBJ2-1; D gene: .; V gene: TRBV19; CDR3 length: 16
CDR3 DNA: TGTGCCAGCTCACGATCTAGCGCGGTAAACACCGGGGAGCTGTTTTTT; CDR3 protein: CASSRSSAVNTGELFF; J gene: TRBJ2-2; D gene: .; V gene: TRBV18; CDR3 length: 16
CDR3 DNA: TGTGCCAGCAGCCCCAAGGGCGGGGGATCGTACGAGCAGTACTTC; CDR3 protein: CASSPKGGGSYEQYF; J gene: TRBJ2-7; D gene: TRBD2; V gene: TRBV3-1/TRBV3-2; CDR3 length: 15
CDR3 DNA: TGTGCCAGTAGTATACCAGGACTAGCGGGGAGCACAGATACGCAGTATTTT; CDR3 protein: CASSIPGLAGSTDTQYF; J gene: TRBJ2-3; D gene: TRBD2; V gene: TRBV19; CDR3 length: 17
CDR3 DNA: TGTGCCAGCAGCCGGGGGACCTCCTACGAGCAGTACTTC; CDR3 protein: CASSRGTSYEQYF; J gene: TRBJ2-7; D gene: .; V gene: TRBV11-1; CDR3 length: 13
CDR3 DNA: TGTGCCAGCTCACAAAAAACAGGGTGGACTGAAGCTTTCTTT; CDR3 protein: CASSQKTGWTEAFF; J gene: TRBJ1-1; D gene: .; V gene: TRBV18; CDR3 length: 14
CDR3 DNA: TGTGCCATCGGGGGGCCAGCGGGGGTAGTCACAGATACGCAGTATTTT; CDR3 protein: CAIGGPAGVVTDTQYF; J gene: TRBJ2-3; D gene: TRBD2; V gene: TRBV10-3; CDR3 length: 16